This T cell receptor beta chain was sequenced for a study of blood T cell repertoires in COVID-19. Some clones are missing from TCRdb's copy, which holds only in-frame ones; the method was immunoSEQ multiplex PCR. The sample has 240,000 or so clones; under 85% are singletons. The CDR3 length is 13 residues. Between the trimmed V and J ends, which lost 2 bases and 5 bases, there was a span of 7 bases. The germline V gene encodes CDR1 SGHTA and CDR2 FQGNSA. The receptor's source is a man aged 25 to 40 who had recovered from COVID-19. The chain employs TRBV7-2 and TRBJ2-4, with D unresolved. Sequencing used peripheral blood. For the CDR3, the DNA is TGTGCCAGCAGCTTATATACAGAAAACATTCAGTACTTC. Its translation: CASSLYTENIQYF.